These 18 T cell receptor beta chains were all obtained from the same sample, sequenced in a study of T cells after yellow fever vaccination. TCRdb re-derived calls from the 5' RACE reads in MiXCR, one entry per CDR3 protein. This repertoire shows 45,000 to 65,000 distinct CDR3 sequences, 6.5% to 8.5% found once; its top ten account for 24%. The material was CD8+ T cells not binding an NS4B(214-222) dextramer, sorted from PBMCs, obtained about 41 days after the first yellow fever vaccination. These receptors originate from a man younger than 30 who received the YFV17D yellow fever vaccine.

This clonotype was seen at least ten times. This chain connects TRBV4-3 to TRBJ2-5; 10 bases fit TRBD2. CDR1 and CDR2 from the germline V gene are LGHNA and YSLEER. The CDR3 runs to 15 residues. Unmatched junction bases numbered 6, after V lost 3 bases and J lost 5 bases. The CDR3 sequence is CASSHFSGGSETQYF. The DNA for the CDR3 is TGCGCCAGCAGCCACTTTAGCGGGGGGTCGGAGACCCAGTACTTC.

This clonotype was found many times. V and J are TRBV11-2 and TRBJ2-3, with D perhaps matching TRBD1 (6 bases). Germline CDR1 is SGHAT and CDR2 is FQNNGV. V was pared by 7 bases and J by 0 bases, with 17 bases between. CDR3 length equals 16 residues. As DNA, the CDR3 is TGTGCCAGCAACCGAGTGCCGGACAGAAGCACAGATACGCAGTATTTT. Translated: CASNRVPDRSTDTQYF.

In this sample, this clonotype turned up many times. This chain connects TRBV20-1 to TRBJ2-2; D is unclear. The CDR3 loop spans 12 amino acids. In germline, CDR1 is DFQATT, CDR2 SNEGSKA (reference sequence). Trimming took 0 bases from V and 1 from J, leaving 0 bases between them. In DNA, the CDR3 is TGCAGTGCTAGAGAGAACACCGGGGAGCTGTTTTTT. It codes for CSARENTGELFF.

This clonotype occurred a few times. This rearrangement joins TRBV5-5 to TRBJ2-1; D unresolved. CDR1 is SGHKS, CDR2 YYEKEE, per germline (reference sequence). CDR3 length: 15 amino acids. V was cut by 1 base and J by 0 bases, with 8 bases left in between. CDR3 nucleotide sequence: TGTGCCAGCAGCTTGTGGGCATCCTCCTACAATGAGCAGTTCTTC. This codes for CASSLWASSYNEQFF.

This clonotype was picked up a small number of times. The V call is TRBV5-1, the J call TRBJ1-1; maybe TRBD1 (6 bases). Germline loops: CDR1 SGHRS, CDR2 YFSETQ. This CDR3 contains 15 residues. Trimming cost V 4 bases and J 0 bases, with 13 bases left between them. This CDR3 reads CASSGIGQMNTEAFF. The CDR3 coding sequence is TGCGCCAGCAGCGGAATCGGACAGATGAACACTGAAGCTTTCTTT.

This clonotype was observed many times. The chain uses TRBV2 and TRBJ2-5; a weak D match, TRBD2 (6 bases). With 1 base removed from V and 5 bases from J, the gap between germline ends came to 14 bases. The CDR3 is 15 amino acids. Looked up from germline, CDR1 is SNHLY and CDR2 is FYNNEI. The CDR3 here is CASSEGRDGLETQYF. The CDR3 DNA is TGTGCCAGCAGTGAAGGGAGGGACGGCTTGGAGACCCAGTACTTC.

By share, this clonotype ranks as medium-sized (0.01 to 0.1%). This rearrangement joins TRBV7-9 to TRBJ2-5; TRBD2 aligns across 8 bases. The CDR3 loop spans 13 amino acids. Unmatched junction bases numbered 3, after V lost 5 bases and J lost 4 bases. From germline, CDR1 is SEHNR and CDR2 FQNEAQ (reference sequence). CDR3 DNA: TGTGCCAGCAGCCCTCGGGAGGGAGAGACCCAGTACTTC. Protein sequence: CASSPREGETQYF.

At least ten counts were recorded for this clonotype. The CDR3, as DNA: TGTGCCAGCAGTCCGGGACTAGCGGGAGATTCAGAAGAGACCCAGTACTTC. Its protein product is CASSPGLAGDSEETQYF. The chain combines TRBV7-6 with TRBJ2-5; 14 bases are shared with TRBD2. Germline V gene lookup returns CDR1 SGHVS and CDR2 FNYEAQ. This CDR3 comprises 17 residues. Trimming removed 6 bases from V and 3 bases from J; junction bases left unmatched: 9.

The chain combines TRBV7-9 with TRBJ2-7; maybe TRBD1 (5 bases). Trimming left V 1 base short and J 5 bases short, with 12 bases between. The CDR3 length is 14 residues. The germline V gene encodes CDR1 SEHNR and CDR2 FQNEAQ (reference sequence). The CDR3 sequence is CASSLGPGNDEQYF. CDR3 DNA: TGTGCCAGCAGCTTAGGACCAGGGAACGACGAGCAGTACTTC.

On this clonotype itself: This may come from a read error, since a much larger clone is one base off. This chain connects TRBV6-5 to TRBJ2-1, with D uncertain. The V and J ends lost 2 bases and 6 bases respectively, with 8 bases between them. This CDR3 contains 13 residues. Germline V CDR1 and CDR2: MNHEY, SVGAGI. CDR3 amino acids: CASSYGSSNEQFF. The DNA for the CDR3 is TGTGCCAGCAGTTACGGCTCAAGCAATGAGCAGTTCTTC.

The gene calls are TRBV19 and TRBJ1-1; D not resolved. The V gene lost 4 bases and the J gene lost 5 bases, with 11 bases spanning the gap. Per the germline V gene, CDR1 is LNHDA and CDR2 is SQIVND (reference sequence). The CDR3 totals 13 residues. The CDR3: CASSTFGRTEAFF. CDR3 nucleotides: TGTGCCAGTAGTACCTTCGGACGGACTGAAGCTTTCTTT.

CDR3 sequence: CASSLRTGGYRGNEQFF. The CDR3 DNA sequence: TGTGCCAGCAGTTTAAGGACAGGGGGCTATAGGGGCAATGAGCAGTTCTTC. The J gene is TRBJ2-1, the V gene TRBV27; 11 nucleotides align to TRBD1. Looked up from germline, CDR1 is MNHEY and CDR2 is SMNVEV (reference sequence). There are 17 residues in the CDR3. The V and J ends lost 2 bases and 6 bases, in that order; junction bases with no gene match: 9.

The sample holds many counts of this clonotype. The V gene is TRBV7-6, the J gene TRBJ1-2, with a tentative D call TRBD1 (5 bases). Germline values: CDR1 SGHVS, CDR2 FNYEAQ. The germline V and J ends were trimmed by 5 bases and 5 bases, with 15 bases remaining between them. This CDR3 has 14 residues. CDR3 DNA: TGTGCCAGCAGCCCGACCGGGACGTCTTATGGCTACACCTTC. This encodes CASSPTGTSYGYTF.

Only a few counts were recorded for this clonotype. A junction boundary mismatches the germline segment, possibly from a read error. The gene calls are TRBV29-1 and TRBJ2-2, with D possibly matching TRBD1 (5 bases). The CDR3 covers 13 residues. CDR1 and CDR2 (germline): SQVTM, ANQGSEA. CDR3 in amino acids: CSVEGENTGELFF. As DNA, the CDR3 is TGCAGCGTAGAAGGGGAGAACACCGGGGAGCTGTTTTTT.

A few counts support this clonotype. The J gene is TRBJ1-4, the V gene TRBV27; D is ambiguous. V was cut by 5 bases and J by 0 bases, with 7 bases left in between. The V gene's germline CDR1 is MNHEY and CDR2 SMNVEV (reference sequence). The CDR3 extends over 14 amino acids. Here the CDR3 reads CASSPQATNEKLFF. As DNA, the CDR3 is TGTGCCAGCAGTCCTCAGGCAACTAATGAAAAACTGTTTTTT.

This clonotype was seen many times. The chain recombines TRBV12-3 or TRBV12-4 with TRBJ2-1; 7 bases are a match to TRBD1. CDR3 length: 14 amino acids. The ends lost 7 bases at V and 7 bases at J; junction bases unmatched: 10. CDR3: CASKGTAPGNEQFF. CDR3 DNA: TGTGCCAGCAAGGGGACAGCCCCGGGTAATGAGCAGTTCTTC.

This clonotype was detected ten times or more. The V gene is TRBV28, the J gene TRBJ2-7; no firm D call. The CDR3 loop spans 13 amino acids. V was trimmed by 2 bases and J by 5 bases, leaving 10 bases between them. The germline gives CDR1 MDHEN, CDR2 SYDVKM. The CDR3 DNA follows: TGTGCCAGCAGTTTAATTGGTCGGAACGAGCAGTACTTC. This sequence encodes CASSLIGRNEQYF. The complete variable domain, with remaining parts taken from reference TRBV28 and TRBJ2-7, reads DVKVTQSSRYLVKRTGEKVFLECVQDMDHENMFWYRQDPGLGLRLIYFSYDVKMKEKGDIPEGYSVSREKKERFSLILESASTNQTSMYLCASSLIGRNEQYFGPGTRLTVT.

This clonotype has only a few counts. The gene calls are TRBV5-4 and TRBJ2-2; 12 bases are a match to TRBD1. This CDR3 is 16 amino acids long. Germline V gene lookup returns CDR1 SGHNT and CDR2 YYREEE (reference sequence). Trimming removed 4 bases from V and 6 bases from J; junction bases left unmatched: 7. The CDR3 coding sequence is TGTGCCAGCAGCACGGGGGGGACAGGGGGCCCCGGGGAGCTGTTTTTT. Translated, it gives CASSTGGTGGPGELFF. Supplemented by reference TRBV5-4 and TRBJ2-2, the full variable domain reads ETGVTQSPTHLIKTRGQQVTLRCSSQSGHNTVSWYQQALGQGPQFIFQYYREEENGRGNFPPRFSGLQFPNYSSELNVNALELDDSALYLCASSTGGTGGPGELFFGEGSRLTVL.